A selection of T cell receptor beta chains follows, all from one sample in a study of cytomegalovirus exposure and HLA in healthy donors. TCRdb's table, derived via immunoSEQ multiplex PCR, lists solely in-frame clones and lacks some. The data hold roughly 350,000 clones, with 86% observed a single time. The specimen sequenced was PBMCs. The receptors were gathered from a woman aged 18 to 35 in good health and CMV-seronegative. Both conserved end residues are part of each CDR3. A D gene is named only where the DNA matches it firmly.

>NA|TRBJ1-3|TRBV5-6
TGTGCCAGCAGCCTAGTGACAGACTTCTCTGGAAACACCATATATTTT
CASSLVTDFSGNTIYF
>NA|TRBJ2-5|TRBV5-1
TGCGCCAGCAGCTTGGGCACCGGCCAAGAGACCCAGTACTTC
CASSLGTGQETQYF
>TRBD1|TRBJ2-1|TRBV5-1
TGCGCCAGCAGCCCCGGGACAGGGGATATCAATGAGCAGTTCTTC
CASSPGTGDINEQFF
>TRBD1|TRBJ2-1|TRBV5-1
TGCGCCAGCAGCTCGGCAGGGGGTACATGGGGTGAGCAGTTCTTC
CASSSAGGTWGEQFF
>TRBD1|TRBJ2-2|TRBV7-7
TGTGCCAGCAGTCGGACAGGGGGCTTTACCGGGGAGCTGTTTTTT
CASSRTGGFTGELFF
>TRBD2|TRBJ2-3|TRBV7-3
TGTGCCAGCAGTAGTGAGCTAGCGGGAGGTGTAGATACGCAGTATTTT
CASSSELAGGVDTQYF
>NA|TRBJ1-1|TRBV19
TGTGCCAGTAGTATTCAACAGGGTAACGCTTTCTTT
CASSIQQGNAFF
>NA|TRBJ1-5|TRBV19
TGTGCCAGTATCGACCACGTGGGGCATCAGCCCCAGCATTTT
CASIDHVGHQPQHF
>TRBD2|TRBJ2-1|TRBV6-5
TGTGCCAGCAGTTACGGGACTAGTTTCTGGAATGAGCAGTTCTTC
CASSYGTSFWNEQFF
>TRBD2|TRBJ2-7|TRBV19
TGTGCCAGTAGTCCAGGGCGACTAGCGGGAGACTACGAGCAGTACTTC
CASSPGRLAGDYEQYF
>NA|TRBJ1-1|TRBV2
TGTGCCAGCAGAACACAGGGAGGGCTGGTATGGACTGAAGCTTTCTTT
CASRTQGGLVWTEAFF
>TRBD1|TRBJ1-5|TRBV9
TGTGCCAGCAGCTCGGGACAGGGGGCTTGGCAGCCCCAGCATTTT
CASSSGQGAWQPQHF
>NA|TRBJ1-4|TRBV7-8
TGTGCCAGCAGCGACGGAGGAGCTAATGAAAAACTGTTTTTT
CASSDGGANEKLFF
>NA|TRBJ2-7|TRBV27
TGTGCCAGCAGTTTAGGAGGCCCCAGGCACGAGCAGTACTTC
CASSLGGPRHEQYF
>TRBD1|TRBJ2-5|TRBV7-9
TGTGCCAGCAGGGAAACAGGGGTGGAGACCCAGTACTTC
CASRETGVETQYF
>NA|TRBJ2-7|TRBV29-1
TGCAGCGTTGATGGCGGAGAGTCCTACGAGCAGTACTTC
CSVDGGESYEQYF
>TRBD1|TRBJ2-7|TRBV6-1
TGTGCCATCCAAAGACAGGGAAGTATCGAGCAGTACTTC
CAIQRQGSIEQYF
>NA|TRBJ2-1|TRBV25-1
TGTGCCAGCAGTGATGTGACAGACGAGCAGTTCTTC
CASSDVTDEQFF
>NA|TRBJ2-7|TRBV5-1
TGCGCCAGCAGCTTAGGGGGTATCGGCTACGAGCAGTACTTC
CASSLGGIGYEQYF
>NA|TRBJ1-5|TRBV5-1
TGCGCCAGCAGCCCGGTAGGGTCGGGGAATCAGCCCCAGCATTTT
CASSPVGSGNQPQHF
>TRBD1|TRBJ2-7|TRBV18
TGTGCCAGCTCACCACAAAATCTCGGACAGGGGGCTGTCAACGAGCAGTACTTC
CASSPQNLGQGAVNEQYF
>NA|TRBJ1-4|TRBV5-6
TGTGCCAGCAGCTTCTATCGGCAGCCAGGAGAAAAACTGTTTTTT
CASSFYRQPGEKLFF
>TRBD2|TRBJ2-2|TRBV27
TGTGCCAGCAGTTTATGGGGGACTAGCGGGACGGGCGGGGAGCTGTTTTTT
CASSLWGTSGTGGELFF
>NA|TRBJ2-5|TRBV9
TGTGCCAGCAGCCCCGGTCTCGAGGAGACCCAGTACTTC
CASSPGLEETQYF